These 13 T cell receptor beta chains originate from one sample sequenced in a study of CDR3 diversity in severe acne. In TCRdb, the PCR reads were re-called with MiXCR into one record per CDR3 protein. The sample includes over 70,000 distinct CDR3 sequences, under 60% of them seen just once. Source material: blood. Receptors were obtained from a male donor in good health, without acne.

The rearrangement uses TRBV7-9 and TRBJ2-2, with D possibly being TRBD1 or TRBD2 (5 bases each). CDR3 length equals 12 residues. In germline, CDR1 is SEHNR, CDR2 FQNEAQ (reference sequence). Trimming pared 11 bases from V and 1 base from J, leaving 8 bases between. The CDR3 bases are TGTGCCCCTGGGGGGAACACCGGGGAGCTGTTTTTT. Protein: CAPGGNTGELFF.

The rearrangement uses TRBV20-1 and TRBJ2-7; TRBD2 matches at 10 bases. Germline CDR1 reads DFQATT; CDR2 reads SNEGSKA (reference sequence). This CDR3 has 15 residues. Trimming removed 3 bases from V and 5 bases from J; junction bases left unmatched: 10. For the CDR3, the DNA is TGCAGTGCTAGCCCTAGCGGGAGTCTCTTCCACGAGCAGTACTTC. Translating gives CSASPSGSLFHEQYF.

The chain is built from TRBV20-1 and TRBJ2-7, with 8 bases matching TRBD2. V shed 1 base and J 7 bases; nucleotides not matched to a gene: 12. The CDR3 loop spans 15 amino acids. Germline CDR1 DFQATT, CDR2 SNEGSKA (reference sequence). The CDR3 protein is CSARGGGTGTLEQYF. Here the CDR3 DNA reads TGCAGTGCTAGAGGCGGGGGGACTGGGACTTTGGAGCAGTACTTC.

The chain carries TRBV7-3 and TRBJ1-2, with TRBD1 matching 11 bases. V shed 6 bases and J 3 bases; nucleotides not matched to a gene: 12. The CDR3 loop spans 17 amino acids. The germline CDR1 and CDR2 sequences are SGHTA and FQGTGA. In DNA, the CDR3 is TGTGCCAGCAGTCGTCCTGCGGGGACAGGGGGTGACTATGGCTACACCTTC. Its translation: CASSRPAGTGGDYGYTF.

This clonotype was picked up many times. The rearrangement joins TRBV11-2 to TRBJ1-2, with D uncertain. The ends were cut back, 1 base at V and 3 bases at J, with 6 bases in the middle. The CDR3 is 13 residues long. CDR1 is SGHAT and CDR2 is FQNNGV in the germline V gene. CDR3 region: CASSLGQDYGYTF. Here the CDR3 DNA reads TGTGCCAGCAGCTTAGGGCAGGACTATGGCTACACCTTC.

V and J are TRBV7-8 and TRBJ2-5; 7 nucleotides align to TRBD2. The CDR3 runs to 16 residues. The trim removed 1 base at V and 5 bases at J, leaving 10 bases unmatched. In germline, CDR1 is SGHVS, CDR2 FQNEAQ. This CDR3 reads CASSLEEGRAKETQYF. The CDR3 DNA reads TGTGCCAGCAGCTTAGAGGAAGGGAGGGCCAAGGAGACCCAGTACTTC.

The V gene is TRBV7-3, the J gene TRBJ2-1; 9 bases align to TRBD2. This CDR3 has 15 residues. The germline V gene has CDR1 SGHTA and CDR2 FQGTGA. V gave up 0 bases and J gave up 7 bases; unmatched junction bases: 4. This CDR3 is CASSLTSGGMNEQFF. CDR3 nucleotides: TGTGCCAGCAGCTTAACTAGCGGGGGAATGAATGAGCAGTTCTTC. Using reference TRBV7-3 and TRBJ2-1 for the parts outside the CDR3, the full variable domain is GAGVSQTPSNKVTEKGKYVELRCDPISGHTALYWYRQSLGQGPEFLIYFQGTGAADDSGLPNDRFFAVRPEGSVSTLKIQRTERGDSAVYLCASSLTSGGMNEQFFGPGTRLTVL.

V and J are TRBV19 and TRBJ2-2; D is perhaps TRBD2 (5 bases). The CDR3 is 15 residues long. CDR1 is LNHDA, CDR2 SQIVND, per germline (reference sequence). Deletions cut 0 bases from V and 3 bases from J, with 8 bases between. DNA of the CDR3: TGTGCCAGTAGTATAGATCGGCGGGACACCGGGGAGCTGTTTTTT. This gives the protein CASSIDRRDTGELFF.

CDR3 DNA sequence: TGCAGTGCTATAGAGCGGGTCGGGGAGCTGTTTTTT. This encodes CSAIERVGELFF. J is TRBJ2-2 and V is TRBV20-1, with D possibly TRBD2 on 6 matching bases. V lost 4 bases to trimming and J lost 7 bases, with 10 bases between them. The CDR3 spans 12 residues. Germline assignment: CDR1 DFQATT and CDR2 SNEGSKA (reference sequence).

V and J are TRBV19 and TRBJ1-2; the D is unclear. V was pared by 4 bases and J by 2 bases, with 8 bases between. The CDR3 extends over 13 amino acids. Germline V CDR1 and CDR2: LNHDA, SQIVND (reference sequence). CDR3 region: CASSRSKNYGYTF. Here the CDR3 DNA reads TGTGCCAGTAGTAGATCGAAAAACTATGGCTACACCTTC. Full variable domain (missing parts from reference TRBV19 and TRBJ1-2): DGGITQSPKYLFRKEGQNVTLSCEQNLNHDAMYWYRQDPGQGLRLIYYSQIVNDFQKGDIAEGYSVSREKKESFPLTVTSAQKNPTAFYLCASSRSKNYGYTFGSGTRLTVV.

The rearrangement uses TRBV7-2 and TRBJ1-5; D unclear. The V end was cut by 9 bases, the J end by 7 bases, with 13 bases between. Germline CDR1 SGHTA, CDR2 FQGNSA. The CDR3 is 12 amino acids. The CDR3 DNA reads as TGTGCCAGTAGTATATGGGGACAGCCCCAGCATTTT. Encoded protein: CASSIWGQPQHF.

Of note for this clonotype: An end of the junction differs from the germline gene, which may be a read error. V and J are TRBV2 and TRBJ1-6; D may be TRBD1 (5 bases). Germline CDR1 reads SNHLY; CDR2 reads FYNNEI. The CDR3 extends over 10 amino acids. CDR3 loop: CTSGGSPLHF. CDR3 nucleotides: TGTACCAGTGGGGGATCACCCCTCCACTTT.

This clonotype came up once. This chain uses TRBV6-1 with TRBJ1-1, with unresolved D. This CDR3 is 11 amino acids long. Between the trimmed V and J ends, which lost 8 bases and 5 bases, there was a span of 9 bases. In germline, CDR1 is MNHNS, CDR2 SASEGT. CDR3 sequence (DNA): TGTGCCAGCGGACGGCCGACTGAAGCTTTCTTT. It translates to CASGRPTEAFF.